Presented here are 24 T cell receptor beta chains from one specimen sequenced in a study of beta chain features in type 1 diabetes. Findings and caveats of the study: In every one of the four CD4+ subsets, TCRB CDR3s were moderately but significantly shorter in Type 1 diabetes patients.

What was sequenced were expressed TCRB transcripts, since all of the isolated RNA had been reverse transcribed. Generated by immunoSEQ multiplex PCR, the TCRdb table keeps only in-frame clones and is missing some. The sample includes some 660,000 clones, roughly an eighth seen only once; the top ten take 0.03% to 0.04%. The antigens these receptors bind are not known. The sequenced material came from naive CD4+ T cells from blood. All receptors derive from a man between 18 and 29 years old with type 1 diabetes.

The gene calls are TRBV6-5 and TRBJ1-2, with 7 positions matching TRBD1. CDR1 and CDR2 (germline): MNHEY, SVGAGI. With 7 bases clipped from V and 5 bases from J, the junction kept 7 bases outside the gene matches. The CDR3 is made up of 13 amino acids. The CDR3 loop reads CASTLDRDYGYTF. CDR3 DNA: TGTGCCAGCACCTTAGACAGGGATTATGGCTACACCTTC.

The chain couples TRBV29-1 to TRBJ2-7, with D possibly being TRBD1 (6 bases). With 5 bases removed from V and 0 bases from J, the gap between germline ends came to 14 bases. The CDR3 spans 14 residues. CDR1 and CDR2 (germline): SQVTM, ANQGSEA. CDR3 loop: CSVTGHANSYEQYF. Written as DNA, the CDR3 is TGCAGCGTTACAGGGCACGCCAACTCCTACGAGCAGTACTTC.

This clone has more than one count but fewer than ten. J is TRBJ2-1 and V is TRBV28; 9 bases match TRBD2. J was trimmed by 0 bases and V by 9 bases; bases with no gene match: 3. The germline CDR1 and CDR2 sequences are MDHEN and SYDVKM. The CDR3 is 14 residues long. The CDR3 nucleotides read TGTGCCAGTAGCGGGAGTAGCTCCTACAATGAGCAGTTCTTC. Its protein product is CASSGSSSYNEQFF. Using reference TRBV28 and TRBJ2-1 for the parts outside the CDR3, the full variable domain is DVKVTQSSRYLVKRTGEKVFLECVQDMDHENMFWYRQDPGLGLRLIYFSYDVKMKEKGDIPEGYSVSREKKERFSLILESASTNQTSMYLCASSGSSSYNEQFFGPGTRLTVL.

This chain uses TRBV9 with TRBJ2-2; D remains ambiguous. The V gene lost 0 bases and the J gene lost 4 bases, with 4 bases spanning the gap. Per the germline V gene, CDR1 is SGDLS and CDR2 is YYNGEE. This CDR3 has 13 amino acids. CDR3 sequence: CASSVAGTGELFF. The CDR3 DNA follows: TGTGCCAGCAGCGTAGCTGGCACCGGGGAGCTGTTTTTT.

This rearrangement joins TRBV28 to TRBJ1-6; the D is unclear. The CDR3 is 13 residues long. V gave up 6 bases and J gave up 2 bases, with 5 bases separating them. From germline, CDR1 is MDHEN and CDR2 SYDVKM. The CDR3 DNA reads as TGTGCCAGCAGGACGGCCTATAATTCACCCCTCCACTTT. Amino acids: CASRTAYNSPLHF.

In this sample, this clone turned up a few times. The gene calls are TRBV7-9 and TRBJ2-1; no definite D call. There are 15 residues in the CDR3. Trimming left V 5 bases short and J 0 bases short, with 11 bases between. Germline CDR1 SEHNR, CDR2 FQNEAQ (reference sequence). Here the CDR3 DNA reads TGTGCCAGCAGCCTCGAGCTCGGCTCCTACAATGAGCAGTTCTTC. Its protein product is CASSLELGSYNEQFF.

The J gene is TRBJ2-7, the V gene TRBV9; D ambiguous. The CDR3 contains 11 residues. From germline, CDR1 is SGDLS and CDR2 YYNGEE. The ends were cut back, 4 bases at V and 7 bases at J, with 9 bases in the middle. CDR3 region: CASSLDAEQYF. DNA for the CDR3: TGTGCCAGCAGCTTAGACGCGGAGCAGTACTTC.

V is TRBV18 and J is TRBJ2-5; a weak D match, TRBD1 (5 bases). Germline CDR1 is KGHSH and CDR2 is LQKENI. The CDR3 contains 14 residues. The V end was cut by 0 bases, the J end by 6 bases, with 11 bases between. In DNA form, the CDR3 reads TGTGCCAGCTCACCACCGGACACGCTAAAGACCCAGTACTTC. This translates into CASSPPDTLKTQYF. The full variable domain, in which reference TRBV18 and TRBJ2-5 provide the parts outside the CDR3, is NAGVMQNPRHLVRRRGQEARLRCSPMKGHSHVYWYRQLPEEGLKFMVYLQKENIIDESGMPKERFSAEFPKEGPSILRIQQVVRGDSAAYFCASSPPDTLKTQYFGPGTRLLVL.

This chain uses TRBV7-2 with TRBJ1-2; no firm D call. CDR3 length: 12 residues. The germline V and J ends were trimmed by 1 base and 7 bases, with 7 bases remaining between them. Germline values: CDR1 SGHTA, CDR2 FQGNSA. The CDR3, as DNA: TGTGCCAGCAGCTTAGTTACTTCTGGCTACACCTTC. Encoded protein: CASSLVTSGYTF.

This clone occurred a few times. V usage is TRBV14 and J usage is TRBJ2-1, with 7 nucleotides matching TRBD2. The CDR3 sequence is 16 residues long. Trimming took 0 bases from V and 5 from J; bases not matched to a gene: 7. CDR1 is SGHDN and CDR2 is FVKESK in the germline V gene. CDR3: CASSQDKVGRDNEQFF. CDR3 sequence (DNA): TGTGCCAGCAGCCAAGATAAAGTTGGGAGGGACAATGAGCAGTTCTTC.

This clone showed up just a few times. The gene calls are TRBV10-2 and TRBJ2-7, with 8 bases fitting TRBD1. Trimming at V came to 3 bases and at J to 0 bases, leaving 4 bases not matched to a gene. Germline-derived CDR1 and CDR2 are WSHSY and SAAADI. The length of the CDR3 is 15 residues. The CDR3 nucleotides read TGCGCCAGCAGTGATATAGGGACAGGCTCCTACGAGCAGTACTTC. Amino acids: CASSDIGTGSYEQYF.

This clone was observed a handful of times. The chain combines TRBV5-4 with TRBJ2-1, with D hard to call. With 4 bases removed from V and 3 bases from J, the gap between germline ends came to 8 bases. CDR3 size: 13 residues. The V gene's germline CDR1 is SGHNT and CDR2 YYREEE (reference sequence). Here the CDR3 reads CASSPRSYNEQFF. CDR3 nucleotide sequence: TGTGCCAGCAGCCCAAGGAGCTACAATGAGCAGTTCTTC.

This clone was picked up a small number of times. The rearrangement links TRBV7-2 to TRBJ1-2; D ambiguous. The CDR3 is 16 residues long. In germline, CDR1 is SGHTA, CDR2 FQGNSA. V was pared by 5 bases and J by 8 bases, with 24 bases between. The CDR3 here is CASSVRVSPKKGGYTF. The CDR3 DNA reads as TGTGCCAGCAGCGTCCGGGTCAGCCCCAAAAAGGGAGGCTACACCTTC.

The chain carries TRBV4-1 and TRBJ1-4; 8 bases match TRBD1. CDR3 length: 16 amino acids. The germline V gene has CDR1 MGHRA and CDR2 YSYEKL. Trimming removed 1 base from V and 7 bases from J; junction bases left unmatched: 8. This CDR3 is CASSQGAGQGSEKLFF. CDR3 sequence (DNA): TGCGCCAGCAGCCAAGGGGCAGGACAGGGAAGTGAAAAACTGTTTTTT.

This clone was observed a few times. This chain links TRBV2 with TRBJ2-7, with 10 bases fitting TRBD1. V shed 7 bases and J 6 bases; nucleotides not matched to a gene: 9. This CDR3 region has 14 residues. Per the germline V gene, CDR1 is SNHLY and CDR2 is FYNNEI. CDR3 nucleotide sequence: TGTGCCAGCACCTTGGACAGGGGGTTATCCGAGCAGTACTTC. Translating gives CASTLDRGLSEQYF.

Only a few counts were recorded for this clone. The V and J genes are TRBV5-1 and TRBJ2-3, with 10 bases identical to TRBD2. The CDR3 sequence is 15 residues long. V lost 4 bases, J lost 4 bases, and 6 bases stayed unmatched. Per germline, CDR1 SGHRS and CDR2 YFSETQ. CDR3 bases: TGCGCCAGCAGCCCCAGCGGGAGGGCCCCAGATACGCAGTATTTT. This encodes CASSPSGRAPDTQYF.

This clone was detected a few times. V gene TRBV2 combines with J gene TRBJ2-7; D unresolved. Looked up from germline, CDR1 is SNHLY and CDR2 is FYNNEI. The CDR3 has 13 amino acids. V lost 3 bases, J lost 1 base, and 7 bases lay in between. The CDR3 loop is CASSEDVSYEQYF. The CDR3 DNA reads TGTGCCAGCAGTGAGGACGTTTCCTACGAGCAGTACTTC.

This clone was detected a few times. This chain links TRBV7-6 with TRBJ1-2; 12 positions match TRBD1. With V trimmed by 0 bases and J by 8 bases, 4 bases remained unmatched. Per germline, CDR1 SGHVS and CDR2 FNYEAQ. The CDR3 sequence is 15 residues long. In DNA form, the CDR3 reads TGTGCCAGCAGCTTAGCGGGACAGGGGGCACAGGGCTACACCTTC. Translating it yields CASSLAGQGAQGYTF.

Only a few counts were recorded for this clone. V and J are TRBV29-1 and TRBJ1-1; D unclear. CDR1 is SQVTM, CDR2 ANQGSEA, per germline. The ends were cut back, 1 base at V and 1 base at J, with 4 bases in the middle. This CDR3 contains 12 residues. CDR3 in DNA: TGCAGCGTTGAAGGGTCGAACACTGAAGCTTTCTTT. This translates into CSVEGSNTEAFF. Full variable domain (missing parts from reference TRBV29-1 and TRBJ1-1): SAVISQKPSRDICQRGTSLTIQCQVDSQVTMMFWYRQQPGQSLTLIATANQGSEATYESGFVIDKFPISRPNLTFSTLTVSNMSPEDSSIYLCSVEGSNTEAFFGQGTRLTVV.

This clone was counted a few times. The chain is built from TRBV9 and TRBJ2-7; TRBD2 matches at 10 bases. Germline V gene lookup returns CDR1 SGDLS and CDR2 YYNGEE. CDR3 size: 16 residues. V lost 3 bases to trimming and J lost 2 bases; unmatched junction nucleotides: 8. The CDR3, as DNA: TGTGCCAGCAGCGCCGAAGTACTAGCGGGGCCCTACGAGCAGTACTTC. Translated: CASSAEVLAGPYEQYF.

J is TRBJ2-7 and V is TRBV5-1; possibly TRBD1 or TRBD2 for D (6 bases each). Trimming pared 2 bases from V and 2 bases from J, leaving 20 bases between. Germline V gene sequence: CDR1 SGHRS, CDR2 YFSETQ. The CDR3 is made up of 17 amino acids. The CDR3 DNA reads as TGCGCCAGCAGCTTTGTCTCGTCCGTAGGGGGGACCTACGAGCAGTACTTC. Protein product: CASSFVSSVGGTYEQYF.

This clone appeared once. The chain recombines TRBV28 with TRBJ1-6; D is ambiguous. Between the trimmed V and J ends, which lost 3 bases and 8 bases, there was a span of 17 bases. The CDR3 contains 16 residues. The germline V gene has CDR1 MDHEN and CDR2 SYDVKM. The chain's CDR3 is CASSLGLADLHSPLHF. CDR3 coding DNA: TGTGCCAGCAGTTTGGGCTTGGCAGACCTACATTCACCCCTCCACTTT.

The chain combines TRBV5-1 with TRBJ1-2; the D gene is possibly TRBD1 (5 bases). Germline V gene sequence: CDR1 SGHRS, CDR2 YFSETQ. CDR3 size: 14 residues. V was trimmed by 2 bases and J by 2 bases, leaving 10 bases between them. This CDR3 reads CASSFSGINYGYTF. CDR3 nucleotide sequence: TGCGCCAGCAGCTTCTCAGGGATAAACTATGGCTACACCTTC.

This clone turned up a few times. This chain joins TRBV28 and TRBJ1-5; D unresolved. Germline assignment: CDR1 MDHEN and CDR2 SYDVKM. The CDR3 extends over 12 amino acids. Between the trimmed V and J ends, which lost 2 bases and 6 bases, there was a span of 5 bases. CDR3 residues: CASSLKTQPQHF. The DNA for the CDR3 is TGTGCCAGCAGTTTAAAGACTCAGCCCCAGCATTTT.